The source of this TCR beta chain is a study of OX40 agonist ivuxolimab in advanced cancers. Study-wide context: Prior checkpoint blockade (anti-PD-1, anti-PD-L1 or anti-CTLA-4) was permitted; less than 45% had it. Three patients showed partial responses: one hepatocellular carcinoma and two cutaneous melanoma cases.

Study results and caveats: The study found that CD8+ T cells averaged more expanded clones than CD4+.

The J segment lost 2 bases and the V segment lost 5 bases, leaving 4 bases of the junction unmatched. Germline-derived CDR1 and CDR2 are SGHNT and YENEEA. The CDR3 runs 15 residues. Clones were sequenced by immunoSEQ multiplex PCR, and TCRdb holds only the in-frame ones, with some missing. The sample lists approximately 200 clones; 88% were seen once. With respect to this clone: Its target is unknown.

This material was collected in a trial of the OX40 agonist ivuxolimab. This clonotype originated in an adult with an advanced solid tumor such as melanoma, head and neck, liver or kidney cancer. The chain carries TRBV11-3 and TRBJ1-4; 8 nucleotides line up with TRBD1. The CDR3 loop reads CASSLQGATNEKLFF. The CDR3 DNA reads as TGTGCCAGCAGCCTGCAGGGGGCCACTAATGAAAAACTGTTTTTT.